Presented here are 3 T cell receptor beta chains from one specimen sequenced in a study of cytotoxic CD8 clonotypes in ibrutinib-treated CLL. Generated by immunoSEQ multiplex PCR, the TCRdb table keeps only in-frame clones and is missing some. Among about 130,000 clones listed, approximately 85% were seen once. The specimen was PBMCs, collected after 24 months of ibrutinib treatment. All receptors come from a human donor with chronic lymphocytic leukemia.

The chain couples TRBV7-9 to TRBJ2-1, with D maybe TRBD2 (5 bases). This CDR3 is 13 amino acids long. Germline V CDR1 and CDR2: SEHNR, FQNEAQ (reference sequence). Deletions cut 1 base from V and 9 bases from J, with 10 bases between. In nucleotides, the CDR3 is TGTGCCAGCAGCTTAGTCCTAGCAGGTGAGCAGTTCTTC. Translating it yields CASSLVLAGEQFF.

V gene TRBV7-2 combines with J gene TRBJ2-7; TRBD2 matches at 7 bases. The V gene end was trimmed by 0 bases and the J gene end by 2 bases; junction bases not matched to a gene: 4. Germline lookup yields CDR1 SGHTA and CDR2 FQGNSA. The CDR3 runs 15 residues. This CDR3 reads CASSLAAGPTYEQYF. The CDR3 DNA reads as TGTGCCAGCAGCTTAGCAGCGGGACCCACCTACGAGCAGTACTTC.

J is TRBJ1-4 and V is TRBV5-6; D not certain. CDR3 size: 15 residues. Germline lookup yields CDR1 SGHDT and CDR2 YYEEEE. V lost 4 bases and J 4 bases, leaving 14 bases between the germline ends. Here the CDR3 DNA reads TGTGCCAGCAGCGGGGTCAGTGGGGATAATGAAAAACTGTTTTTT. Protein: CASSGVSGDNEKLFF.